The T cell receptor beta chain under discussion was sequenced for a study of chemoradiotherapy in HPV16-positive cancers. A note on this clone: Its matching antigen is unknown.

Study outcomes and limitations: Non-HPV-specific T cells did not expand in tumors during treatment, whereas candidate HPV-specific clones and E7-related motifs did.

The CDR3 covers 12 residues. Per germline, CDR1 SQVTM and CDR2 ANQGSEA. V was pared by 3 bases and J by 0 bases, with 6 bases between. Data came from immunoSEQ multiplex PCR; TCRdb stores just in-frame clones and leaves some out. Here the sample spans some 1,300 clones, 75% to 90% being singletons. Samples were taken several times over chemoradiotherapy. The source of this sequence is a human donor with HPV-associated anogenital cancer. The sequenced sample was tumor tissue, obtained from a patient who underwent chemoradiotherapy. The chain is built from TRBV29-1 and TRBJ2-7; TRBD2 is a possible D gene (5 bases). The CDR3 region is CSVDGDSYEQYF. The CDR3 DNA follows: TGCAGCGTTGACGGGGACTCCTACGAGCAGTACTTC.